Below are 28 T cell receptor beta chains sequenced from a single sample in a study of shared clonotypes between healthy human individuals. Method: immunoSEQ multiplex PCR; TCRdb's copy keeps in-frame clones and lacks some. The sample contains a few million clones, 90% to 95% of which appear only once. Material for sequencing was naive CD4+ T cells sorted from blood. Regarding subset: CD45RA+ positively selected. The receptors shown here come from a man between 18 and 35 years old in good health.

V gene TRBV18 combines with J gene TRBJ2-5, with 7 bases fitting TRBD2. V was pared by 3 bases and J by 7 bases, with 5 bases of the junction left unmatched. CDR1 is KGHSH, CDR2 LQKENI, per germline. This CDR3 region has 13 residues. The CDR3 region is CASSPLAAGTQYF. Here the CDR3 DNA reads TGTGCCAGCTCACCGCTAGCGGCGGGGACCCAGTACTTC.

This clone was found once. The same CDR3 also results from other DNA sequences found in this sample. The rearrangement joins TRBV27 to TRBJ2-7, with TRBD1 identical over 10 bases. This CDR3 region has 15 residues. The V gene end was trimmed by 3 bases and the J gene end by 3 bases; junction bases not matched to a gene: 5. Germline V gene data show CDR1 as MNHEY and CDR2 as SMNVEV (reference sequence). CDR3 coding DNA: TGTGCCAGCAGTTTGATACGGGACAGGGGCTACGAGCAGTACTTC. The encoded protein is CASSLIRDRGYEQYF.

The chain links TRBV6-1 to TRBJ1-5; D is perhaps TRBD1 (6 bases). Germline V gene lookup returns CDR1 MNHNS and CDR2 SASEGT. Trimming took 10 bases from V and 4 from J, leaving 14 bases between them. The CDR3 covers 13 residues. In nucleotides, the CDR3 is TGTGCCAACAGAACAGGGCGAAATCAGCCCCAGCATTTT. This codes for CANRTGRNQPQHF.

A note on this clone: Other DNA sequences in this sample translate to the same CDR3. The rearrangement uses TRBV2 and TRBJ1-3; D is uncertain. V shed 8 bases and J shed 0 bases, with 5 bases lying between them. Germline loops: CDR1 SNHLY, CDR2 FYNNEI. The CDR3 is 12 amino acids. The CDR3 DNA sequence: TGTGCCAGCCGGGGCTCTGGAAACACCATATATTTT. Protein sequence: CASRGSGNTIYF.

The chain's CDR3 is CASRDTGTEHYEQYF. CDR3 DNA sequence: TGTGCCAGCAGAGATACCGGGACAGAACACTACGAGCAGTACTTC. V and J are TRBV2 and TRBJ2-7, with 7 bases lining up with TRBD1. The germline V gene encodes CDR1 SNHLY and CDR2 FYNNEI. V was clipped by 6 bases and J by 3 bases; unmatched bases: 11. CDR3 size: 15 residues.

The V call is TRBV9, the J call TRBJ2-3, with a possible D match to TRBD1 (6 bases). This CDR3 spans 16 amino acids. V shed 4 bases and J shed 4 bases, with 19 bases lying between them. Germline V gene sequence: CDR1 SGDLS, CDR2 YYNGEE. DNA of the CDR3: TGTGCCAGCAGCCATGACAGGCCTGGTGGCCCAGATACGCAGTATTTT. As protein: CASSHDRPGGPDTQYF.

The gene calls are TRBV18 and TRBJ1-2; tentative D call: TRBD1 (5 bases). The V and J ends lost 0 bases and 2 bases respectively, with 10 bases between them. Per the germline V gene, CDR1 is KGHSH and CDR2 is LQKENI. This CDR3 spans 15 amino acids. In DNA, the CDR3 is TGTGCCAGCTCACCACCTGCAGGGCTAAACTATGGCTACACCTTC. Translation: CASSPPAGLNYGYTF.

CDR3 nucleotides: TGTGCCAGCAGCCAGGGACAGAATTTGAACACTGAAGCTTTCTTT. Translating gives CASSQGQNLNTEAFF. The V gene is TRBV5-4, the J gene TRBJ1-1; 7 bases are shared with TRBD1. The CDR3 is 15 amino acids. Per germline, CDR1 SGHNT and CDR2 YYREEE (reference sequence). V shed 4 bases and J 0 bases; nucleotides not matched to a gene: 6. The variable domain in full, with the rest retrieved from reference TRBV5-4 and TRBJ1-1, is ETGVTQSPTHLIKTRGQQVTLRCSSQSGHNTVSWYQQALGQGPQFIFQYYREEENGRGNFPPRFSGLQFPNYSSELNVNALELDDSALYLCASSQGQNLNTEAFFGQGTRLTVV.

The chain couples TRBV7-8 to TRBJ1-1, with D tentatively TRBD1 (6 bases). CDR3 length equals 16 residues. V dropped 2 bases and J dropped 0 bases, with 13 bases sitting between them. Per the germline V gene, CDR1 is SGHVS and CDR2 is FQNEAQ. As DNA, the CDR3 is TGTGCCAGCAGCTTACAGGGGCGAAGGGTGAACACTGAAGCTTTCTTT. It yields the protein CASSLQGRRVNTEAFF.

This chain connects TRBV7-6 to TRBJ2-1; D not certain. CDR1 is SGHVS, CDR2 FNYEAQ, per germline. The CDR3 covers 15 residues. V was pared by 4 bases and J by 7 bases, with 17 bases between. The CDR3 protein is CASSSSKEFGNEQFF. The CDR3 bases are TGTGCCAGCAGCTCCTCAAAGGAGTTTGGTAATGAGCAGTTCTTC.

This chain uses TRBV4-1 with TRBJ2-7; D not certain. The CDR3 covers 16 residues. Germline lookup yields CDR1 MGHRA and CDR2 YSYEKL. Trimming took 1 base from V and 1 from J, leaving 14 bases between them. In nucleotides, the CDR3 is TGCGCCAGCAGCCAAGGAGTGGGTCCCGGGTCCTACGAGCAGTACTTC. Translation: CASSQGVGPGSYEQYF.

The chain couples TRBV18 to TRBJ2-7; a weak D match, TRBD2 (5 bases). This CDR3 contains 13 residues. CDR1 is KGHSH and CDR2 is LQKENI in the germline V gene. The V end was cut by 3 bases, the J end by 2 bases, with 8 bases between. CDR3: CASSPGVPYEQYF. In DNA, the CDR3 is TGTGCCAGCTCACCCGGGGTCCCCTACGAGCAGTACTTC.

The chain carries TRBV9 and TRBJ1-3, with D unclear. The CDR3 is 14 residues long. Germline lookup yields CDR1 SGDLS and CDR2 YYNGEE. Between the trimmed V and J ends, which lost 2 bases and 2 bases, there was a span of 8 bases. In nucleotides, the CDR3 is TGTGCCAGCAGCGTGGACCTTCCTGGAAACACCATATATTTT. It is translated as CASSVDLPGNTIYF. Variable domain in full (rest from reference TRBV9 and TRBJ1-3): DSGVTQTPKHLITATGQRVTLRCSPRSGDLSVYWYQQSLDQGLQFLIQYYNGEERAKGNILERFSAQQFPDLHSELNLSSLELGDSALYFCASSVDLPGNTIYFGEGSWLTVV.

V and J are TRBV25-1 and TRBJ2-5, with 7 bases lining up with TRBD1. The CDR3 totals 15 residues. CDR1 is MGHDK and CDR2 is SYGVNS in the germline V gene. Trimming cost V 6 bases and J 1 base; bases outside gene matches: 8. The CDR3 DNA reads as TGTGCCAGCAGCGCCTCCGGGACAGCCCAAGAGACCCAGTACTTC. Protein: CASSASGTAQETQYF.

The gene calls are TRBV4-1 and TRBJ1-4; TRBD1 matches at 7 bases. This CDR3 is 13 amino acids long. V lost 4 bases and J lost 17; bases outside the gene matches: 13. Germline CDR1 is MGHRA and CDR2 is YSYEKL. The DNA of the CDR3 is TGCGCCAGCAGCCGGGACCTGACAGGGATCTTCTTTTTT. Protein sequence: CASSRDLTGIFFF.

The gene calls are TRBV21-1 and TRBJ2-7. TRBV21-1 is shown as a pseudogene. CDR3 length: 18 residues. CDR3 protein: CASSKAYTQTDGRYEQYF. Written as DNA, the CDR3 is TGTGCCAGCAGCAAAGCCTATACCCAGACGGACGGCCGATACGAGCAGTACTTC.

The chain has TRBV29-1 and TRBJ1-3; no reliable D call. The germline V gene has CDR1 SQVTM and CDR2 ANQGSEA. Trimming took 2 bases from V and 1 from J, leaving 6 bases between them. This CDR3 is built from 13 residues. The CDR3 spells CSVEMRSGNTIYF. In DNA form, the CDR3 reads TGCAGCGTTGAAATGCGATCTGGAAACACCATATATTTT.

This chain uses TRBV27 with TRBJ2-5; D is ambiguous. CDR1 and CDR2 from the germline V gene are MNHEY and SMNVEV (reference sequence). This CDR3 comprises 15 residues. The V end was cut by 1 base, the J end by 5 bases, with 14 bases between. CDR3 protein: CASSLFGQMLETQYF. CDR3 DNA: TGTGCCAGCAGTTTATTTGGTCAAATGTTGGAGACCCAGTACTTC.

The genes are TRBV15 and TRBJ1-3; TRBD1 is a possible D gene (5 bases). Trimming removed 0 bases from V and 2 bases from J, with 8 bases in between. From germline, CDR1 is LNHNV and CDR2 YYDKDF (reference sequence). This CDR3 is 15 amino acids long. Written as DNA, the CDR3 is TGTGCCACCAGCAGAGAGGGACCCCCTGGAAACACCATATATTTT. It codes for CATSREGPPGNTIYF.

The V gene is TRBV5-1, the J gene TRBJ1-6, with D unclear. Per the germline V gene, CDR1 is SGHRS and CDR2 is YFSETQ. The CDR3 is made up of 14 amino acids. Trimming took 0 bases from V and 5 from J, leaving 6 bases between them. DNA of the CDR3: TGCGCCAGCAGCTTGGAATTTAATAATTCACCCCTCCACTTT. Translated: CASSLEFNNSPLHF.

V usage is TRBV9 and J usage is TRBJ2-5; D is uncertain. The CDR3 covers 14 residues. Deletions cut 3 bases from V and 5 bases from J, with 14 bases between. CDR1 and CDR2 from the germline V gene are SGDLS and YYNGEE. The CDR3 loop is CASSESRFMETQYF. The CDR3 DNA reads as TGTGCCAGCAGCGAATCGCGGTTTATGGAGACCCAGTACTTC.

The rearrangement links TRBV18 to TRBJ1-6; D call uncertain. V was trimmed by 1 base and J by 7 bases, leaving 11 bases between them. Germline V gives CDR1 KGHSH, CDR2 LQKENI. This CDR3 contains 15 residues. In DNA, the CDR3 is TGTGCCAGCTCACCACTCGAGTCGGGCAATTCACCCCTCCACTTT. This codes for CASSPLESGNSPLHF. Filled out from reference TRBV18 and TRBJ1-6, the complete variable domain reads NAGVMQNPRHLVRRRGQEARLRCSPMKGHSHVYWYRQLPEEGLKFMVYLQKENIIDESGMPKERFSAEFPKEGPSILRIQQVVRGDSAAYFCASSPLESGNSPLHFGNGTRLTVT.

The V gene is TRBV18, the J gene TRBJ2-7; 13 bases agree with TRBD2. Germline lookup yields CDR1 KGHSH and CDR2 LQKENI. CDR3 length equals 16 residues. With 1 base clipped from V and 5 bases from J, the junction kept 5 bases outside the gene matches. The CDR3 loop is CASSPRLAGGIHEQYF. Here the CDR3 DNA reads TGTGCCAGCTCACCACGACTAGCGGGAGGAATCCACGAGCAGTACTTC. The full variable domain, completed using reference TRBV18 and TRBJ2-7, is NAGVMQNPRHLVRRRGQEARLRCSPMKGHSHVYWYRQLPEEGLKFMVYLQKENIIDESGMPKERFSAEFPKEGPSILRIQQVVRGDSAAYFCASSPRLAGGIHEQYFGPGTRLTVT.

The chain has TRBV5-1 and TRBJ1-2; 8 bases map to TRBD1. After removal of 6 bases from V and 8 bases from J, the junction contained 18 bases not matched to a gene. This CDR3 is 16 amino acids long. Germline V CDR1 and CDR2: SGHRS, YFSETQ. The CDR3 loop is CASTREGTGFPGGYTF. CDR3 in DNA: TGCGCCAGCACCCGAGAGGGGACAGGCTTTCCGGGGGGCTACACCTTC. The full variable domain, rest sourced from reference TRBV5-1 and TRBJ1-2, is KAGVTQTPRYLIKTRGQQVTLSCSPISGHRSVSWYQQTPGQGLQFLFEYFSETQRNKGNFPGRFSGRQFSNSRSEMNVSTLELGDSALYLCASTREGTGFPGGYTFGSGTRLTVV.

The chain couples TRBV5-4 to TRBJ2-3; 7 bases agree with TRBD1. This CDR3 has 16 residues. CDR1 is SGHNT and CDR2 is YYREEE in the germline V gene (reference sequence). J gave up 7 bases and V 0 bases, and 11 bases lay outside the gene matches. CDR3 residues: CASSLAGTGAFHTQYF. CDR3 nucleotide sequence: TGTGCCAGCAGCTTGGCCGGTACAGGGGCTTTTCATACGCAGTATTTT.

V is TRBV6-6 and J is TRBJ2-7, with D perhaps matching TRBD1 or TRBD2 (5 bases each). V lost 11 bases and J lost 0, with 17 bases in between. In germline, CDR1 is MNHNY, CDR2 SVGAGI (reference sequence). The CDR3 has 14 amino acids. The CDR3 reads CAGSGQGNSYEQYF. The CDR3 DNA reads as TGTGCCGGGAGTGGGCAGGGCAACTCCTACGAGCAGTACTTC.

The gene calls are TRBV7-9 and TRBJ2-3, with TRBD1 as a possible D gene (5 bases). The CDR3 covers 14 residues. V gave up 5 bases and J gave up 2 bases, with 11 bases separating them. Germline V gene data show CDR1 as SEHNR and CDR2 as FQNEAQ (reference sequence). The CDR3 DNA reads as TGTGCCAGCAGCAGGGGTGACGACACAGATACGCAGTATTTT. This gives the protein CASSRGDDTDTQYF.

On this clone itself: Other DNA sequences in the sample encode the same CDR3. This rearrangement joins TRBV10-1 to TRBJ2-2; no clear D gene. Germline lookup yields CDR1 WNHNN and CDR2 SYGVQD (reference sequence). The CDR3 consists of 15 residues. Trimming took off 0 bases at V and 2 bases at J, with 7 bases between the two ends. The CDR3 is CASSESGRNTGELFF. DNA for the CDR3: TGCGCCAGCAGTGAGTCGGGCAGAAACACCGGGGAGCTGTTTTTT.